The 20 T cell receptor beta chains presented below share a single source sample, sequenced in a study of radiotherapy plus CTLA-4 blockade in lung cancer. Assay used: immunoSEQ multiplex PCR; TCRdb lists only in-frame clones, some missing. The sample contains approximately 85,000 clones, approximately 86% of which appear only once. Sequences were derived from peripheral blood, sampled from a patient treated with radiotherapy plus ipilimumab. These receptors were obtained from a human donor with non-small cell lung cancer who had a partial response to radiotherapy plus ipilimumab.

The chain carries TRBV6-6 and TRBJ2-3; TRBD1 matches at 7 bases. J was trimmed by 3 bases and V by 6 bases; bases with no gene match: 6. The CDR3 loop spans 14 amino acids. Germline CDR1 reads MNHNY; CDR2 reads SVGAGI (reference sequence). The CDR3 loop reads CASSRRQGTDTQYF. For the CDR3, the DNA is TGTGCCAGCAGCCGACGACAGGGTACAGATACGCAGTATTTT.

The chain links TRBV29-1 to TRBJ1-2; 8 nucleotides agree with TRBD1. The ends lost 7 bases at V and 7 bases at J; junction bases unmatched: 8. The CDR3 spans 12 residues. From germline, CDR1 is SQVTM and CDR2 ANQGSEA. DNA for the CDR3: TGCAGCGAGCGGACAGGGCTGGGTGGCTACACCTTC. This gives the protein CSERTGLGGYTF.

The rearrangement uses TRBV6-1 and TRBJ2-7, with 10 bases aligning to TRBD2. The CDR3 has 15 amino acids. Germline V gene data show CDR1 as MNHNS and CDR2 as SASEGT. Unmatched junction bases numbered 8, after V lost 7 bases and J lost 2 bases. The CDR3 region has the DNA TGTGCCAGCAATCGAGCCGGACTAGCGGCCTACGAGCAGTACTTC. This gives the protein CASNRAGLAAYEQYF.

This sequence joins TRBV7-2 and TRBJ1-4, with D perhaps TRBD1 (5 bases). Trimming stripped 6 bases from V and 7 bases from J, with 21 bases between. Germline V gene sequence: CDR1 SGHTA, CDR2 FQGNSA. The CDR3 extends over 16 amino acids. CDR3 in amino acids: CASSAIGGRAGEKLFF. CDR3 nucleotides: TGTGCCAGCAGTGCCATCGGTGGCAGGGCAGGTGAAAAACTGTTTTTT.

As DNA, the CDR3 is TGTGCCAGCAGTGATCAGGGTTTAGGCAATCAGCCCCAGCATTTT. Protein product: CASSDQGLGNQPQHF. J is TRBJ1-5 and V is TRBV2; tentative D call: TRBD1 (5 bases). V shed 3 bases and J shed 2 bases, with 11 bases lying between them. CDR1 is SNHLY, CDR2 FYNNEI, per germline. This CDR3 has 15 residues.

The CDR3 DNA follows: TGTGCCAGTAAAATGGGGAGCGGGAGTTCGTACAATGAGCAGTTCTTC. It translates to CASKMGSGSSYNEQFF. This chain joins TRBV19 and TRBJ2-1; 8 positions match TRBD2. CDR3 size: 16 residues. Per the germline V gene, CDR1 is LNHDA and CDR2 is SQIVND (reference sequence). Trimming cost V 7 bases and J 4 bases; bases outside gene matches: 12.

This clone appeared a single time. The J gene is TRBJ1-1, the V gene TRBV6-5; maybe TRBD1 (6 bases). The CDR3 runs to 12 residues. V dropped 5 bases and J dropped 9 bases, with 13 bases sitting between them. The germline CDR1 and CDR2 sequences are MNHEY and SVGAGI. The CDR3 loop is CASSLLGAQAFF. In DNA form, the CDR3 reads TGTGCCAGCAGTCTACTGGGGGCCCAAGCTTTCTTT.

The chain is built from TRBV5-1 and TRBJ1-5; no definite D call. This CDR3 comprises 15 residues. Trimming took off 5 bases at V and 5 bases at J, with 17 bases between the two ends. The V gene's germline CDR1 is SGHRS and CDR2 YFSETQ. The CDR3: CASRSSASVDQPQHF. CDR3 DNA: TGCGCCAGCAGGTCATCAGCGAGTGTAGATCAGCCCCAGCATTTT.

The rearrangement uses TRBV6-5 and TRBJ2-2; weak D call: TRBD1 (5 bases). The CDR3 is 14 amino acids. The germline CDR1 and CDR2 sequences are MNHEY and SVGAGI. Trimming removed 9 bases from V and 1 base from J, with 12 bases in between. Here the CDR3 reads CASQGNGNTGELFF. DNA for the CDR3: TGTGCCAGTCAGGGAAACGGGAACACCGGGGAGCTGTTTTTT.

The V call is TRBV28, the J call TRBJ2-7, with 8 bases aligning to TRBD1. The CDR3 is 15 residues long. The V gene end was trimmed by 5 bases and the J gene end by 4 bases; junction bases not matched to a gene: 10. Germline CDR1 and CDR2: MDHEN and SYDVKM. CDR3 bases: TGTGCCAGCAGTCCGGCAGGGACAGGTGGGTACGAGCAGTACTTC. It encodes CASSPAGTGGYEQYF.

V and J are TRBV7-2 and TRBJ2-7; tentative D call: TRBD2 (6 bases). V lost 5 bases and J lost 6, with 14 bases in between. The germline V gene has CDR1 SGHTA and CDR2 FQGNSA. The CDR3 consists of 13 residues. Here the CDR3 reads CASSPLGRGEQYV. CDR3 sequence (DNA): TGTGCCAGCAGCCCGTTAGGGCGGGGCGAGCAGTACGTC.

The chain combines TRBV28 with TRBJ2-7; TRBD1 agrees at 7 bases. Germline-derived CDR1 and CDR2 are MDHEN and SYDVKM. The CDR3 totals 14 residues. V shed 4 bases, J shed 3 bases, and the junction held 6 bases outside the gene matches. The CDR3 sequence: CASSSGQDFYEQYV. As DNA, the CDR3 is TGTGCCAGCAGTTCCGGACAGGACTTCTACGAGCAGTACGTC.

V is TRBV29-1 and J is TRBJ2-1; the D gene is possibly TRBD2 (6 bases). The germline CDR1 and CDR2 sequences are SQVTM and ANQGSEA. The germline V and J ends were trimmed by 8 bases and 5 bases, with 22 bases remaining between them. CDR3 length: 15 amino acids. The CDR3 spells CSPEVGGMINNEQFF. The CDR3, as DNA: TGCAGCCCCGAAGTGGGCGGGATGATCAACAATGAGCAGTTCTTC.

The CDR3 nucleotides read TGCAGCGCACAGGCGGCCTATGGCTACACCTTC. Translating gives CSAQAAYGYTF. V and J are TRBV29-1 and TRBJ1-2, with D tentatively TRBD1 (5 bases). Germline loops: CDR1 SQVTM, CDR2 ANQGSEA. The V end was cut by 7 bases, the J end by 4 bases, with 10 bases between. CDR3 size: 11 residues.

Here the CDR3 reads CASSFHWSDTQYF. Here the CDR3 DNA reads TGCGCCAGCAGCTTTCACTGGTCAGATACGCAGTATTTT. The chain has TRBV5-1 and TRBJ2-3; D unclear. Germline V lookup: CDR1 SGHRS, CDR2 YFSETQ. Trimming removed 2 bases at V and 4 bases at J, with 8 bases between. CDR3 length equals 13 residues.

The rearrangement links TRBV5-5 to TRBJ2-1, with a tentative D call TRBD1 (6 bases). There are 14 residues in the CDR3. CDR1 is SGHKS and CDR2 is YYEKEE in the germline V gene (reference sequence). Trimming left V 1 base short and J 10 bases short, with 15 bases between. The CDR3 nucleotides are TGTGCCAGCAGCTTGCGGATTTGGGGGCAAGAGCAGTTCTTC. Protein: CASSLRIWGQEQFF.

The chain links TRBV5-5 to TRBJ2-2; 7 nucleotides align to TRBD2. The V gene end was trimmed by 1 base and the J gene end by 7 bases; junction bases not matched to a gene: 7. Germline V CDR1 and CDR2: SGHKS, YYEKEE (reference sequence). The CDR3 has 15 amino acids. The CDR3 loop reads CASSLMSGRDGELFF. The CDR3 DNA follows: TGTGCCAGCAGCTTGATGTCGGGGAGGGACGGGGAGCTGTTTTTT.

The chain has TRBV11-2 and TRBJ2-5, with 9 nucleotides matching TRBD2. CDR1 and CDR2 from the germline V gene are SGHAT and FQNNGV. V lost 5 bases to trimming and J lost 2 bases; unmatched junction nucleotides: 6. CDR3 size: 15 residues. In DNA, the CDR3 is TGTGCCAGCAGCCTAACTAGCGGGTTGCAAGAGACCCAGTACTTC. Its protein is CASSLTSGLQETQYF.

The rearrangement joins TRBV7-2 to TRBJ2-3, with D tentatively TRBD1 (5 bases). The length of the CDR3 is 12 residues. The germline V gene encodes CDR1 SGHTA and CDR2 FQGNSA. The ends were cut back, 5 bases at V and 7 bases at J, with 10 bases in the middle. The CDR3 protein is CASSTRANTQYF. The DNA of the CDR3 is TGTGCCAGCAGCACCAGGGCCAATACGCAGTATTTT.

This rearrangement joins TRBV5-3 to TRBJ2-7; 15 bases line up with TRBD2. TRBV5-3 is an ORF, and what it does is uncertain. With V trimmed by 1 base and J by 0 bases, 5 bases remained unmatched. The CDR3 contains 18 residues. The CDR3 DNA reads TGTGCCAGAAGCTTGCAGGGACTAGCGGGAGGTTGCTCCTACGAGCAGTACGTC. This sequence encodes CARSLQGLAGGCSYEQYV.